The 5 T cell receptor beta chains reported below all come from one sample, sequenced in a study of T cell responses to AZD1222 COVID-19 vaccine. Sequencing was performed with immunoSEQ multiplex PCR; in TCRdb, only in-frame clones are kept and a portion is missing. The sample has fewer than 250,000 clones, 85% to 95% seen once. The material was peripheral blood, obtained on day 0 of MenACWY control vaccination. Every receptor here comes from an adult in good health.

The chain has TRBV20-1 and TRBJ1-5; the D gene is possibly TRBD1 (5 bases). There are 10 residues in the CDR3. Trimming took off 7 bases at V and 7 bases at J, with 8 bases between the two ends. Germline V CDR1 and CDR2: DFQATT, SNEGSKA (reference sequence). Here the CDR3 reads CSVGTQPQHF. The CDR3 DNA follows: TGCAGTGTAGGGACGCAGCCCCAGCATTTT.

This clone appeared a single time. This chain links TRBV9 with TRBJ1-1; D not certain. Looked up from germline, CDR1 is SGDLS and CDR2 is YYNGEE. The CDR3 has 12 residues. V shed 0 bases and J shed 8 bases, with 8 bases lying between them. The CDR3 coding sequence is TGTGCCAGCAGCGTAGCGGAGACAGAAGCTTTCTTT. Amino acids: CASSVAETEAFF.

The chain links TRBV10-3 to TRBJ1-1; possible D gene TRBD1, 5 bases. In germline, CDR1 is ENHRY, CDR2 SYGVKD. Trimming removed 3 bases from V and 1 base from J, with 9 bases in between. CDR3 length: 14 residues. CDR3: CAISDQGPNTEAFF. Written as DNA, the CDR3 is TGTGCCATCAGTGATCAGGGACCGAACACTGAAGCTTTCTTT.

The chain carries TRBV19 and TRBJ2-2; possibly TRBD1 or TRBD2 for D (5 bases each). Per germline, CDR1 LNHDA and CDR2 SQIVND (reference sequence). V was pared by 10 bases and J by 1 base, with 13 bases between. The CDR3 runs 14 residues. In nucleotides, the CDR3 is TGTGCCATCGGGGCGGGTAGGAACACCGGGGAGCTGTTTTTT. It codes for CAIGAGRNTGELFF. The full variable domain, rest sourced from reference TRBV19 and TRBJ2-2, is DGGITQSPKYLFRKEGQNVTLSCEQNLNHDAMYWYRQDPGQGLRLIYYSQIVNDFQKGDIAEGYSVSREKKESFPLTVTSAQKNPTAFYLCAIGAGRNTGELFFGEGSRLTVL.

The gene calls are TRBV6-5 and TRBJ1-2; TRBD1 aligns across 8 bases. The CDR3 loop spans 15 amino acids. Germline V gives CDR1 MNHEY, CDR2 SVGAGI. The V gene end was trimmed by 6 bases and the J gene end by 4 bases; junction bases not matched to a gene: 10. CDR3: CASSPRSGQGYGYTF. CDR3 nucleotide sequence: TGTGCCAGCAGCCCACGAAGCGGACAGGGCTATGGCTACACCTTC.